What follows are 32 T cell receptor beta chains derived from one specimen sequenced in a study of blood T cell repertoires in COVID-19. Sequencing was performed with immunoSEQ multiplex PCR; in TCRdb, only in-frame clones are kept and a portion is missing. Here the sample spans 200,000 to 250,000 clones, around nine tenths being singletons. Sequencing was performed on PBMCs or T cells enriched from blood (not recorded which). These receptors all stem from a woman in her 30s who had been exposed to COVID-19.

CDR3: CSVAMNTEAFF. DNA of the CDR3: TGCAGCGTTGCAATGAACACTGAAGCTTTCTTT. The rearrangement joins TRBV29-1 to TRBJ1-1; the D is unclear. Germline V gene data show CDR1 as SQVTM and CDR2 as ANQGSEA. The V gene lost 4 bases and the J gene lost 0 bases, with 3 bases spanning the gap. This CDR3 spans 11 amino acids.

V and J are TRBV7-2 and TRBJ2-1, with D perhaps TRBD1 (6 bases). Trimming took 0 bases from V and 7 from J, leaving 10 bases between them. CDR1 and CDR2 (germline): SGHTA, FQGNSA. The CDR3 totals 14 residues. The CDR3 loop is CASSLAGRGNEQFF. In DNA, the CDR3 is TGTGCCAGCAGCTTAGCCGGAAGGGGGAATGAGCAGTTCTTC.

The V and J genes are TRBV7-3 and TRBJ1-1; TRBD1 aligns across 7 bases. The length of the CDR3 is 17 residues. CDR1 and CDR2 from the germline V gene are SGHTA and FQGTGA. Germline trimming cut 2 bases from V and 0 bases from J; bases unmatched to any gene: 9. Written as DNA, the CDR3 is TGTGCCAGCAGCTTAGGGGCTCCGGGACAGCTGAACACTGAAGCTTTCTTT. Residues: CASSLGAPGQLNTEAFF.

This sequence joins TRBV30 and TRBJ1-2; TRBD1 matches 7 bases. Germline-derived CDR1 and CDR2 are GTSNPN and SVGIG (reference sequence). J lost 4 bases, V lost 3 bases, and 5 bases had no gene match. The CDR3 has 13 amino acids. This chain's CDR3 is CAWSLGQIYGYTF. The CDR3, as DNA: TGTGCCTGGAGCTTGGGACAGATCTATGGCTACACCTTC.

The chain has TRBV28 and TRBJ2-7, with 9 positions matching TRBD1. The ends lost 2 bases at V and 2 bases at J; junction bases unmatched: 4. The CDR3 is 15 residues long. The germline V gene encodes CDR1 MDHEN and CDR2 SYDVKM. CDR3 coding DNA: TGTGCCAGCAGTTTACCCGGACAGGGGACCTACGAGCAGTACTTC. This translates into CASSLPGQGTYEQYF.

This rearrangement joins TRBV10-1 to TRBJ2-7, with TRBD2 identical over 9 bases. V gave up 10 bases and J gave up 5 bases; unmatched junction bases: 3. CDR3 length: 11 residues. Germline CDR1 WNHNN, CDR2 SYGVQD (reference sequence). The CDR3 region has the DNA TGCGCCACCGGGACTAGCAACGAGCAGTACTTC. Translated, it gives CATGTSNEQYF.

The sample holds a few counts of this clone. V is TRBV6-5 and J is TRBJ2-1; D gene ambiguous. Per the germline V gene, CDR1 is MNHEY and CDR2 is SVGAGI. This CDR3 is built from 13 residues. V was clipped by 6 bases and J by 3 bases, with 9 bases between them. The chain's CDR3 is CASSTLNYNEQFF. Written as DNA, the CDR3 is TGTGCCAGCAGCACCCTAAACTACAATGAGCAGTTCTTC.

V usage is TRBV11-2 and J usage is TRBJ2-1; D remains ambiguous. CDR1 and CDR2 from the germline V gene are SGHAT and FQNNGV. The ends were cut back, 3 bases at V and 5 bases at J, with 11 bases in the middle. CDR3 length: 14 residues. The CDR3 DNA reads as TGTGCCAGCAGCTTTATGATGGCCGACAATGAGCAGTTCTTC. This encodes CASSFMMADNEQFF.

This chain uses TRBV5-4 with TRBJ2-6; D ambiguous. The CDR3 is made up of 16 amino acids. Between the trimmed V and J ends, which lost 1 base and 1 base, there was a span of 9 bases. The V gene's germline CDR1 is SGHNT and CDR2 YYREEE (reference sequence). CDR3 region: CASSLSPVSGANVLTF. The CDR3 region has the DNA TGTGCCAGCAGCTTGTCTCCCGTTTCTGGGGCCAACGTCCTGACTTTC. Filled out from reference TRBV5-4 and TRBJ2-6, the complete variable domain reads ETGVTQSPTHLIKTRGQQVTLRCSSQSGHNTVSWYQQALGQGPQFIFQYYREEENGRGNFPPRFSGLQFPNYSSELNVNALELDDSALYLCASSLSPVSGANVLTFGAGSRLTVL.

This chain uses TRBV27 with TRBJ1-2; 8 nucleotides agree with TRBD1. The CDR3 covers 14 residues. Germline V lookup: CDR1 MNHEY, CDR2 SMNVEV (reference sequence). With 3 bases clipped from V and 8 bases from J, the junction kept 8 bases outside the gene matches. The CDR3 DNA sequence: TGTGCCAGCAGTTTTGGGACAGGTTTACTAGGCTACACCTTC. This translates into CASSFGTGLLGYTF.

The chain links TRBV10-3 to TRBJ2-5; D remains ambiguous. Per the germline V gene, CDR1 is ENHRY and CDR2 is SYGVKD. Trimming removed 6 bases at V and 3 bases at J, with 5 bases between. This CDR3 contains 11 residues. Written as DNA, the CDR3 is TGTGCCATCAGCCAAAAAGAGACCCAGTACTTC. This codes for CAISQKETQYF.

This clone was picked up a small number of times. The chain combines TRBV30 with TRBJ1-3; no firm D call. Germline CDR1 is GTSNPN and CDR2 is SVGIG (reference sequence). With 7 bases removed from V and 7 bases from J, the gap between germline ends came to 14 bases. The CDR3 runs to 12 residues. CDR3 loop: CASRSAGNTIYF. The CDR3 DNA follows: TGTGCCTCCCGAAGCGCCGGGAACACCATATATTTT.

The chain has TRBV6-5 and TRBJ1-4, with 7 bases lining up with TRBD1. The germline V gene encodes CDR1 MNHEY and CDR2 SVGAGI. With V trimmed by 6 bases and J by 3 bases, 7 bases remained unmatched. This CDR3 is built from 15 residues. CDR3 loop: CASSSGDSANEKLFF. The CDR3 DNA reads as TGTGCCAGCAGCTCTGGGGACAGTGCTAATGAAAAACTGTTTTTT.

This sequence joins TRBV10-2 and TRBJ1-5, with 10 bases identical to TRBD1. Germline CDR1 and CDR2: WSHSY and SAAADI. The ends lost 4 bases at V and 8 bases at J; junction bases unmatched: 5. The CDR3 spans 14 residues. In DNA, the CDR3 is TGCGCCAGCAGTGGTAGGGACAGGGGTGAGCCCCAGCATTTT. Translated, it gives CASSGRDRGEPQHF.

The chain uses TRBV18 and TRBJ1-4; 7 bases match TRBD1. Losses at the gene ends were 3 bases for V and 4 bases for J; bases not matched to a gene: 5. Looked up from germline, CDR1 is KGHSH and CDR2 is LQKENI. The CDR3 loop spans 15 amino acids. CDR3 DNA sequence: TGTGCCAGCTCACCCAAACGGACAGGTAATGAAAAACTGTTTTTT. Its translation is CASSPKRTGNEKLFF.

This clone has a handful of counts. The gene calls are TRBV5-4 and TRBJ2-2, with D maybe TRBD2 (6 bases). This CDR3 spans 16 amino acids. Trimming removed 4 bases at V and 4 bases at J, with 17 bases between. Looked up from germline, CDR1 is SGHNT and CDR2 is YYREEE (reference sequence). CDR3 sequence reads: CASSGDWTPSTGELFF. CDR3 nucleotide sequence: TGTGCCAGCAGCGGGGACTGGACTCCGAGCACCGGGGAGCTGTTTTTT. Full variable domain (rest looked up from reference TRBV5-4 and TRBJ2-2): ETGVTQSPTHLIKTRGQQVTLRCSSQSGHNTVSWYQQALGQGPQFIFQYYREEENGRGNFPPRFSGLQFPNYSSELNVNALELDDSALYLCASSGDWTPSTGELFFGEGSRLTVL.

A remark on this clone: Other DNA sequences in the same sample also yield this CDR3. The V and J genes are TRBV29-1 and TRBJ2-3, with TRBD2 matching over 11 bases. CDR1 SQVTM and CDR2 ANQGSEA come from the germline V gene. CDR3 size: 14 residues. J gave up 3 bases and V 6 bases, and 5 bases lay outside the gene matches. In DNA, the CDR3 is TGCAGCGTCGCCGGGACTAGCGGAACAGATACGCAGTATTTT. Its translation: CSVAGTSGTDTQYF.

The gene calls are TRBV5-4 and TRBJ2-1; 8 bases map to TRBD1. Germline lookup yields CDR1 SGHNT and CDR2 YYREEE (reference sequence). This CDR3 spans 17 amino acids. The ends lost 4 bases at V and 0 bases at J; junction bases unmatched: 9. In DNA form, the CDR3 reads TGTGCCAGCAGCCCACAACAGGGGGGTCGCTCCTACAATGAGCAGTTCTTC. It codes for CASSPQQGGRSYNEQFF.

V and J are TRBV27 and TRBJ2-1; TRBD2 matches 12 bases. With 4 bases clipped from V and 3 bases from J, the junction kept 4 bases outside the gene matches. Germline V gives CDR1 MNHEY, CDR2 SMNVEV (reference sequence). The CDR3 extends over 16 amino acids. The CDR3 sequence: CASSSLAGGFYNEQFF. The CDR3, as DNA: TGTGCCAGCAGTTCCCTAGCGGGAGGGTTCTACAATGAGCAGTTCTTC.

The V call is TRBV2, the J call TRBJ1-6; TRBD1 agrees at 7 bases. The germline CDR1 and CDR2 sequences are SNHLY and FYNNEI. The CDR3 sequence is 15 residues long. V lost 5 bases, J lost 5 bases, and 6 bases stayed unmatched. CDR3 region: CASSKDRTHNSPLHF. CDR3 DNA: TGTGCCAGCAGTAAGGACAGGACCCATAATTCACCCCTCCACTTT.

The rearrangement links TRBV4-1 to TRBJ2-2; TRBD2 aligns across 12 bases. This CDR3 is 17 amino acids long. V was pared by 1 base and J by 2 bases, with 2 bases of the junction left unmatched. Germline lookup yields CDR1 MGHRA and CDR2 YSYEKL. CDR3 nucleotide sequence: TGCGCCAGCAGCCAAGCTAGCGGGAGGGGAAACACCGGGGAGCTGTTTTTT. Translating it yields CASSQASGRGNTGELFF.

V gene TRBV10-3 combines with J gene TRBJ1-5; 10 nucleotides agree with TRBD1. V was pared by 10 bases and J by 9 bases, with 15 bases of the junction left unmatched. The CDR3 consists of 15 residues. Germline CDR1 and CDR2: ENHRY and SYGVKD. CDR3 nucleotides: TGTGCCAACTGGGTTTGTGACAGGGGGCGCATGCCCCAGCATTTT. The encoded protein is CANWVCDRGRMPQHF.

The chain couples TRBV27 to TRBJ1-2; 7 nucleotides match TRBD1. The junction had 8 bases not matched to a gene; V was cut back by 5 bases and J by 8 bases. CDR1 is MNHEY and CDR2 is SMNVEV in the germline V gene (reference sequence). CDR3 size: 13 residues. In DNA form, the CDR3 reads TGTGCCAGCAGTCCAGACAGGGTCGGAGGCTACACCTTC. Translating gives CASSPDRVGGYTF.

The V call is TRBV27, the J call TRBJ2-7; 8 bases are shared with TRBD2. CDR1 and CDR2 (germline): MNHEY, SMNVEV (reference sequence). Losses at the gene ends were 6 bases for V and 2 bases for J; bases not matched to a gene: 15. This CDR3 is built from 17 residues. CDR3 amino acids: CASSYIGPSGRAYEQYF. The CDR3 coding sequence is TGTGCCAGCAGCTATATCGGACCTAGCGGGCGAGCCTACGAGCAGTACTTC.

The chain is built from TRBV5-1 and TRBJ2-3; TRBD1 matches 7 bases. The CDR3 runs to 14 residues. The germline V gene has CDR1 SGHRS and CDR2 YFSETQ. V dropped 3 bases and J dropped 0; count of bases not matched to a gene: 1. In DNA form, the CDR3 reads TGCGCCAGCAGCTGGGACAGCAGCACAGATACGCAGTATTTT. Encoded protein: CASSWDSSTDTQYF.

This clone was seen a few times. V gene TRBV7-9 combines with J gene TRBJ2-7, with 7 nucleotides matching TRBD2. The V gene end was trimmed by 10 bases and the J gene end by 7 bases; junction bases not matched to a gene: 13. The CDR3 consists of 13 residues. The germline CDR1 and CDR2 sequences are SEHNR and FQNEAQ (reference sequence). As DNA, the CDR3 is TGTGCCACTAATCGGGCGGGGGAAAGGGAGCAGTACTTC. Translated: CATNRAGEREQYF.

The rearrangement uses TRBV27 and TRBJ1-6, with 8 bases fitting TRBD1. Trimming at V came to 6 bases and at J to 7 bases, leaving 5 bases not matched to a gene. The germline V gene has CDR1 MNHEY and CDR2 SMNVEV (reference sequence). This CDR3 comprises 14 residues. The CDR3 loop is CASSQGQVNSPLHF. CDR3 sequence (DNA): TGTGCCAGCAGCCAGGGACAGGTGAATTCACCCCTCCACTTT.

The chain recombines TRBV9 with TRBJ2-3, with TRBD1 matching over 8 bases. The CDR3 has 14 residues. Germline-derived CDR1 and CDR2 are SGDLS and YYNGEE. J gave up 6 bases and V 4 bases, and 7 bases lay outside the gene matches. CDR3 sequence reads: CASSNRQGWDTQYF. CDR3 coding DNA: TGTGCCAGCAGCAACAGACAGGGGTGGGATACGCAGTATTTT. Drawing the rest from reference TRBV9 and TRBJ2-3, the complete variable domain is DSGVTQTPKHLITATGQRVTLRCSPRSGDLSVYWYQQSLDQGLQFLIQYYNGEERAKGNILERFSAQQFPDLHSELNLSSLELGDSALYFCASSNRQGWDTQYFGPGTRLTVL.

The chain carries TRBV10-1 and TRBJ2-7; no firm D call. V shed 5 bases and J shed 4 bases, with 12 bases lying between them. The CDR3 spans 13 residues. Germline CDR1 reads WNHNN; CDR2 reads SYGVQD (reference sequence). In nucleotides, the CDR3 is TGCGCCAGCAGTTTACGTAGAGATTACGAGCAGTACTTC. It codes for CASSLRRDYEQYF.

The V and J genes are TRBV7-8 and TRBJ2-3; 7 nucleotides agree with TRBD2. Germline loops: CDR1 SGHVS, CDR2 FQNEAQ. The CDR3 length is 15 residues. Trimming at V came to 2 bases and at J to 2 bases, leaving 4 bases not matched to a gene. In DNA, the CDR3 is TGTGCCAGCAGCTTACGAGCGGGGCCCACAGATACGCAGTATTTT. Residues: CASSLRAGPTDTQYF.

This clone was observed once. The chain combines TRBV7-6 with TRBJ2-1; 11 nucleotides line up with TRBD2. This CDR3 is 17 amino acids long. From germline, CDR1 is SGHVS and CDR2 FNYEAQ. Trimming removed 4 bases from V and 2 bases from J; junction bases left unmatched: 7. The CDR3 protein is CASSSPGTSGTYNEQFF. CDR3 coding DNA: TGTGCCAGCAGCTCCCCCGGGACTAGCGGCACCTACAATGAGCAGTTCTTC.

The chain couples TRBV7-3 to TRBJ2-1, with TRBD1 identical over 10 bases. With V trimmed by 5 bases and J by 7 bases, 8 bases remained unmatched. Germline V gene sequence: CDR1 SGHTA, CDR2 FQGTGA. The CDR3 has 15 residues. The chain's CDR3 is CASSHRQGARNEQFF. The DNA of the CDR3 is TGTGCCAGCAGCCACCGACAGGGGGCGCGGAATGAGCAGTTCTTC.